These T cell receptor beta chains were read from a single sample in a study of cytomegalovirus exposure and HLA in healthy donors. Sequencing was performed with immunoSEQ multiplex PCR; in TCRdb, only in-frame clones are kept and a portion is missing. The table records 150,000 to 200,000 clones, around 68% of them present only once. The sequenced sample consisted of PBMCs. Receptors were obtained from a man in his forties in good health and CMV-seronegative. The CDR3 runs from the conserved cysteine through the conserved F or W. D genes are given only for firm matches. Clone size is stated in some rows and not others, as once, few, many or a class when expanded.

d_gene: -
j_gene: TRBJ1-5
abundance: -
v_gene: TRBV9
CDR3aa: CASSVDLYGGHGFPQHF
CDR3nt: TGTGCCAGCAGCGTAGACCTCTATGGGGGACACGGATTCCCCCAGCATTTT

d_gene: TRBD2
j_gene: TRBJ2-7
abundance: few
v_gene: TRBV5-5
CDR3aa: CASSFQGLESYEQYF
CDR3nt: TGTGCCAGCAGCTTTCAAGGACTAGAGAGCTACGAGCAGTACTTC

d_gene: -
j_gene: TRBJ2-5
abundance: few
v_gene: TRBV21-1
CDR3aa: CASSKEQGETQYF
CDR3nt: TGTGCCAGCAGCAAAGAACAGGGAGAGACCCAGTACTTC

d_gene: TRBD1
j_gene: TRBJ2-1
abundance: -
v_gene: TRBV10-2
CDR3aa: CASSEKGQGYNEQFF
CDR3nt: TGCGCCAGCAGCGAGAAGGGACAGGGATACAATGAGCAGTTCTTC

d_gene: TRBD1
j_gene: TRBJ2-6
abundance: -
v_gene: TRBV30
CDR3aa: CAWSRDRWGANVLTF
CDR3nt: TGTGCCTGGAGTCGGGACAGATGGGGGGCCAACGTCCTGACTTTC

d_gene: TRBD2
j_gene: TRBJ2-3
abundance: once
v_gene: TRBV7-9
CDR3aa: CASSWASGTTDTQYF
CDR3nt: TGTGCCAGCAGCTGGGCTAGCGGGACGACAGATACGCAGTATTTT

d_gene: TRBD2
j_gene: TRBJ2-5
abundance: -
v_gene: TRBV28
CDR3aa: CASSPGTKGSETQYF
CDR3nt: TGTGCCAGCAGCCCCGGGACTAAGGGTTCCGAGACCCAGTACTTC

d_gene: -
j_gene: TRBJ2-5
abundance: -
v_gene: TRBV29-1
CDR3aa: CSVADEVTGKETQYF
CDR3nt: TGCAGCGTTGCAGACGAGGTGACGGGAAAGGAGACCCAGTACTTC

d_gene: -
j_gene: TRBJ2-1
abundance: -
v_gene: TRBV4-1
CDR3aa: CASSPPGNEQFF
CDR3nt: TGCGCCAGCAGCCCGCCCGGGAATGAGCAGTTCTTC

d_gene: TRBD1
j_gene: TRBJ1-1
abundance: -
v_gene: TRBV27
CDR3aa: CASSLSGQGAGTEAFF
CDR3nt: TGTGCCAGCAGTTTATCGGGACAGGGGGCTGGGACTGAAGCTTTCTTT

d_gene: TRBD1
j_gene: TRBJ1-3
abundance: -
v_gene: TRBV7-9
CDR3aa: CASSLTGTAGNTIYF
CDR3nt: TGTGCCAGCAGTTTAACCGGGACAGCTGGAAACACCATATATTTT

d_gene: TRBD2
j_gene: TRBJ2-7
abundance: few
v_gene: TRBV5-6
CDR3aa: CASSLGTSLYEQYF
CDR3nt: TGTGCCAGCAGCTTGGGGACTAGCCTCTACGAGCAGTACTTC

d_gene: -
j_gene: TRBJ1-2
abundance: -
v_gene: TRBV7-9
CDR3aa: CASSPSGRVFRYGYTF
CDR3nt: TGTGCCAGCAGCCCCTCGGGCAGGGTGTTTCGGTATGGCTACACCTTC

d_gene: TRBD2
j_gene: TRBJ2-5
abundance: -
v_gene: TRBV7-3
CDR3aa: CASTGGRLLWYQETQYF
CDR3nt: TGTGCCAGCACCGGCGGGAGGCTACTTTGGTACCAAGAGACCCAGTACTTC

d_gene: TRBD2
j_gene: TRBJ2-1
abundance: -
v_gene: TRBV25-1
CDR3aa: CASSGSSGGSYNEQFF
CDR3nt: TGTGCCAGCAGTGGCTCTAGCGGGGGCTCCTACAATGAGCAGTTCTTC